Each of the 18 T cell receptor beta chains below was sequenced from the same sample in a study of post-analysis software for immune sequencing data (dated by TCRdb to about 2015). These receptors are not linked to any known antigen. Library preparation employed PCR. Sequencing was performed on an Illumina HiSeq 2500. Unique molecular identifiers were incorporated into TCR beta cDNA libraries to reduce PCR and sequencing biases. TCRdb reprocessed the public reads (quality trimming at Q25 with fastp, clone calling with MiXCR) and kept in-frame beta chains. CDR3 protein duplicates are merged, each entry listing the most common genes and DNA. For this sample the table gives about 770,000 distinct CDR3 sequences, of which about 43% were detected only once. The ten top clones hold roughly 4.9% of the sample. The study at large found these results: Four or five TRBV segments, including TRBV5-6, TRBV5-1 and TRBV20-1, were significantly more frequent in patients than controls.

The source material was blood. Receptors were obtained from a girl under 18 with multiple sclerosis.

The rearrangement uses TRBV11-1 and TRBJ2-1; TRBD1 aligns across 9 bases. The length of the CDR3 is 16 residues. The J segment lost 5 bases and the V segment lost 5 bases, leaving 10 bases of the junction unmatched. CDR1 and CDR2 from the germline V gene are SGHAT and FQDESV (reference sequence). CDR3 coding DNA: TGTGCCAGCAGCCCCAGAAGGACAGGGGCCCACAATGAGCAGTTCTTC. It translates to CASSPRRTGAHNEQFF.

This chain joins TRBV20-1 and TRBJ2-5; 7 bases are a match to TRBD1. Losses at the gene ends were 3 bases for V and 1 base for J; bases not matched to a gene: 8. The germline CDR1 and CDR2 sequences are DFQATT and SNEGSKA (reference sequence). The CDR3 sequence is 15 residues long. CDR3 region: CSASVDRTTQETQYF. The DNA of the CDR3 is TGCAGTGCTAGTGTGGACAGGACAACCCAAGAGACCCAGTACTTC.

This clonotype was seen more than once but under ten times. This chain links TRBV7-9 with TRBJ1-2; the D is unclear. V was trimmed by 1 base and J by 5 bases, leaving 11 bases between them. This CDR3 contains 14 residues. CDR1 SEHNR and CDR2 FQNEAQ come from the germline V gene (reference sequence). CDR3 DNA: TGTGCCAGCAGCTTAGTTGGCACGGGGTATGGCTACACCTTC. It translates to CASSLVGTGYGYTF.

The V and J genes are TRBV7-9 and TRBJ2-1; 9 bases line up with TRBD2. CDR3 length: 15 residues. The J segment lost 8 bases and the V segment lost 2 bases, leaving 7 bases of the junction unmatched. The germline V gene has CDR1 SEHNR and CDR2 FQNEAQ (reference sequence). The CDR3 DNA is TGTGCCAGCAGCTTATTCGTTAGCGGGAGTGATGAGCAGTTCTTC. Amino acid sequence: CASSLFVSGSDEQFF.

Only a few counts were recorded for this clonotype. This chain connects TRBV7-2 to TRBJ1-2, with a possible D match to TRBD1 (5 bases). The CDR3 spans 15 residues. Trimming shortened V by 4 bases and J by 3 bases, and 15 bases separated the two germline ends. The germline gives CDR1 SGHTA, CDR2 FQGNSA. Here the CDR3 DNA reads TGTGCCAGCAGCTCCTCGGGATGGGGGTACTATGGCTACACCTTC. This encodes CASSSSGWGYYGYTF.

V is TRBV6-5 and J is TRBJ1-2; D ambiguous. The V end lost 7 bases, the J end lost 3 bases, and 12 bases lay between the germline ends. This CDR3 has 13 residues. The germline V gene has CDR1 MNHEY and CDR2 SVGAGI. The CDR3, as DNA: TGTGCCAGCAAGGAGTCACTTTACTATGGCTACACCTTC. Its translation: CASKESLYYGYTF.

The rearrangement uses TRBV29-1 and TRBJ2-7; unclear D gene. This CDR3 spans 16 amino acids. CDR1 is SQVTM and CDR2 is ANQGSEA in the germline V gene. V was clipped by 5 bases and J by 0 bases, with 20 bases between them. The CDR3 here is CSVRGKGTMSSYEQYF. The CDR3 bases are TGCAGCGTTCGAGGTAAAGGCACAATGAGCTCCTACGAGCAGTACTTC.

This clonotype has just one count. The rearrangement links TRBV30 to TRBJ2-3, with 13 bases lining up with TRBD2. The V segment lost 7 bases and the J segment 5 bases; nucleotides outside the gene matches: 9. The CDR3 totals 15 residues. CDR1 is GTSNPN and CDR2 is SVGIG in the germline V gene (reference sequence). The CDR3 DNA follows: TGTGCCTTTCGAAGGACTAGCGGGAGTGGAGATACGCAGTATTTT. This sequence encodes CAFRRTSGSGDTQYF.

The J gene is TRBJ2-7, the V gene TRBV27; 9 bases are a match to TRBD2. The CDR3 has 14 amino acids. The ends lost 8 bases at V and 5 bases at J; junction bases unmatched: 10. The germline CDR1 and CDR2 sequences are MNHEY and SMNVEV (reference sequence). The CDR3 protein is CASGILAGEDEQYF. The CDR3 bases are TGTGCCAGCGGAATACTAGCGGGCGAGGACGAGCAGTACTTC.

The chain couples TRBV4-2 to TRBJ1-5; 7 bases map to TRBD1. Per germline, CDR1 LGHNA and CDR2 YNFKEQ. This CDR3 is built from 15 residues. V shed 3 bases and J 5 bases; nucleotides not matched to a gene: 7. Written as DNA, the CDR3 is TGTGCCAGCAGCCACGAAGACAGGGCGGATCAGCCCCAGCATTTT. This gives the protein CASSHEDRADQPQHF.

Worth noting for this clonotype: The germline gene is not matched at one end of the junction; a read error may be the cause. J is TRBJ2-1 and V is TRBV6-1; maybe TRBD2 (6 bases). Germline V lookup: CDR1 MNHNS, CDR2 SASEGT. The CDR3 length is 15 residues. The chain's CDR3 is CVSSERDFLGDEQFF. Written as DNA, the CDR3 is TGTGTCAGCAGTGAGAGGGACTTCCTAGGGGATGAGCAGTTCTTC.

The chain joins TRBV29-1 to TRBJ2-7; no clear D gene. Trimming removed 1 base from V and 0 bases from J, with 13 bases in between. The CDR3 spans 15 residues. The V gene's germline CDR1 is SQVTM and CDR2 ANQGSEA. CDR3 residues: CSVEAVETSSYEQYF. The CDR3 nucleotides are TGCAGCGTTGAAGCCGTGGAGACGAGCTCCTACGAGCAGTACTTC.

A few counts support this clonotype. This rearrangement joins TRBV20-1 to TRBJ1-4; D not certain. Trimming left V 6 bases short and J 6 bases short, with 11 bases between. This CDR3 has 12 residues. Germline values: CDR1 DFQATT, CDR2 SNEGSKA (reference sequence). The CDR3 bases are TGCAGTGCCAAGGTCGGGGATGAAAAACTGTTTTTT. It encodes CSAKVGDEKLFF.

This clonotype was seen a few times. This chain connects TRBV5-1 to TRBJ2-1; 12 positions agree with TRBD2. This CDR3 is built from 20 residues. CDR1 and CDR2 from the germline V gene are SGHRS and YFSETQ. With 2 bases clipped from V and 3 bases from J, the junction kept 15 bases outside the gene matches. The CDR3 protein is CASSFFLLTSGSLDYNEQFF. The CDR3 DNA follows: TGCGCCAGCAGCTTCTTCCTTTTGACTAGCGGGAGTCTGGACTACAATGAGCAGTTCTTC.

The CDR3 loop reads CASGTGDKETQYF. Written as DNA, the CDR3 is TGTGCCAGCGGGACAGGGGATAAGGAGACCCAGTACTTC. V and J are TRBV2 and TRBJ2-7; 10 bases align to TRBD1. The end of the DNA fits TRBJ2-5 better, so the J call may be wrong. Germline V gene lookup returns CDR1 SNHLY and CDR2 FYNNEI. CDR3 length: 13 residues.

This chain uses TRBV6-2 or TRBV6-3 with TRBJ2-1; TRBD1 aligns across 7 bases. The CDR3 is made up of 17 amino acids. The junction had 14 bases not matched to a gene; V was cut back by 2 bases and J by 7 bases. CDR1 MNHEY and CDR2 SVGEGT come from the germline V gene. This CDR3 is CASSYPTTGRLVNEQFF. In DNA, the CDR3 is TGTGCCAGCAGTTACCCCACGACAGGGCGATTAGTAAATGAGCAGTTCTTC.

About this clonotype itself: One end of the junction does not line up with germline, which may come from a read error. The CDR3 DNA follows: TGCAGTGCAAGAGACCGGGACAGGGGAGGCTACACCTTC. Amino acid sequence: CSARDRDRGGYTF. The chain links TRBV20-1 to TRBJ1-2, with TRBD1 matching 10 bases. The CDR3 sequence is 13 residues long. From germline, CDR1 is DFQATT and CDR2 SNEGSKA (reference sequence).

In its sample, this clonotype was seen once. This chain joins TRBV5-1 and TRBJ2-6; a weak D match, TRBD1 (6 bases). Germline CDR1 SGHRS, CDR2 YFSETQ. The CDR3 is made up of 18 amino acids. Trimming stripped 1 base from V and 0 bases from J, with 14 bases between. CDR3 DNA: TGCGCCAGCAGCTTGTCGGCAGGGGCCCACTCTGGGGCCAACGTCCTGACTTTC. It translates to CASSLSAGAHSGANVLTF.